The 17 T cell receptor beta chains reported below all come from one sample, sequenced in a study of breast tumors, draining lymph nodes, adjacent tissues. TCRdb analysed the multiplex PCR reads with MiXCR anew, one entry per CDR3 protein. Among 150,000 to 200,000 distinct CDR3 sequences listed, 30% to 35% were seen once. Samples came from axillary lymph nodes draining the breast cancer. The sequencing sample was made of axillary lymph node tissue. These receptors were taken from a female donor with breast cancer. Some clones in this sample may be carry-over from other donors' samples.

A word on this clonotype: The junction shows a germline mismatch at one end, possibly a read error. CDR3 residues: CSAQDQETQCF. The CDR3 DNA sequence: TGCAGTGCTCAGGACCAAGAGACCCAGTGCTTC. The rearrangement links TRBV20-1 to TRBJ2-5; no clear D. Germline loops: CDR1 DFQATT, CDR2 SNEGSKA (reference sequence). CDR3 length equals 11 residues.

This clonotype was seen ten or more times. The chain joins TRBV18 to TRBJ1-3, with unresolved D. Germline-derived CDR1 and CDR2 are KGHSH and LQKENI. Trimming stripped 6 bases from V and 2 bases from J, with 17 bases between. CDR3 length equals 16 residues. The DNA for the CDR3 is TGTGCCAGCTCCCCTGCCGCCCTCGAGGCTGGAAACACCATATATTTT. Amino acid sequence: CASSPAALEAGNTIYF.

In its sample, this clonotype was seen many times. The rearrangement joins TRBV27 to TRBJ2-7, with D perhaps TRBD2 (5 bases). The CDR3 covers 14 residues. Trimming took off 7 bases at V and 6 bases at J, with 19 bases between the two ends. Germline assignment: CDR1 MNHEY and CDR2 SMNVEV (reference sequence). The CDR3 DNA reads TGTGCCAGCATGTCCCTAGCTCGATGGGGCGAGCAGTACTTC. Its translation is CASMSLARWGEQYF.

This clonotype was counted many times. This chain joins TRBV11-2 and TRBJ2-5; TRBD2 is a possible D gene (7 bases). CDR1 and CDR2 (germline): SGHAT, FQNNGV. The CDR3 is 15 residues long. V was pared by 4 bases and J by 4 bases, with 16 bases between. CDR3 coding DNA: TGTGCCAGCAGCTCCCTAGTGAGGGGGGGAGAGACCCAGTACTTC. Encoded protein: CASSSLVRGGETQYF.

This clonotype has a count of ten or more. The chain combines TRBV5-6 with TRBJ1-2, with TRBD1 as a possible D gene (5 bases). Trimming took off 2 bases at V and 8 bases at J, with 13 bases between the two ends. The length of the CDR3 is 13 residues. Looked up from germline, CDR1 is SGHDT and CDR2 is YYEEEE. The CDR3 loop is CASSFGTGGGYTF. The CDR3 nucleotides read TGTGCCAGCAGCTTTGGTACAGGAGGAGGCTACACCTTC.

Details on this clonotype: At one end, the junction sequence differs from germline, possibly due to a read error. The rearrangement joins TRBV20-1 to TRBJ1-6; TRBD1 is a possible D gene (6 bases). The length of the CDR3 is 14 residues. From germline, CDR1 is DFQATT and CDR2 SNEGSKA (reference sequence). For the CDR3, the DNA is TGCAGTGCTAAGCTCGGACAGAATAATCCACCCCTCCACTTT. Translating it yields CSAKLGQNNPPLHF.

This clonotype was observed many times. The chain links TRBV6-1 to TRBJ2-3; D may be TRBD2 (5 bases). The germline gives CDR1 MNHNS, CDR2 SASEGT. The CDR3 is 14 amino acids. The ends were cut back, 6 bases at V and 1 base at J, with 11 bases in the middle. In nucleotides, the CDR3 is TGTGCCAGCAGGCCGCGGGCCGGCACAGATACGCAGTATTTT. The encoded protein is CASRPRAGTDTQYF.

This clonotype showed up many times. CDR3 amino acids: CASSLVIHEQYF. The CDR3 bases are TGTGCCAGCAGCTTAGTTATCCACGAGCAGTACTTC. The rearrangement uses TRBV7-6 and TRBJ2-7; D call uncertain. The germline CDR1 and CDR2 sequences are SGHVS and FNYEAQ. This CDR3 contains 12 residues. V lost 1 base and J lost 5, with 6 bases in between.

This clonotype was counted a few times. Just one base apart from a much larger clone, this may be a read error. CDR3 region: CSAPTGVVNAQFF. CDR3 in DNA: TGCAGTGCGCCGACAGGGGTTGTCAATGCGCAGTTCTTC. The chain recombines TRBV20-1 with TRBJ2-1; 8 nucleotides line up with TRBD1. The CDR3 contains 13 residues. From germline, CDR1 is DFQATT and CDR2 SNEGSKA (reference sequence).

This clonotype was counted ten times or more. V and J are TRBV30 and TRBJ2-3, with D hard to call. Trimming pared 5 bases from V and 3 bases from J, leaving 6 bases between. Germline V gives CDR1 GTSNPN, CDR2 SVGIG (reference sequence). The CDR3 length is 11 residues. CDR3 amino acids: CAWQQTDTQYF. CDR3 in DNA: TGTGCCTGGCAACAAACAGATACGCAGTATTTT.

This clonotype was observed at least ten times. The chain couples TRBV28 to TRBJ2-7, with D maybe TRBD2 (5 bases). The CDR3 extends over 14 amino acids. Germline loops: CDR1 MDHEN, CDR2 SYDVKM. V gave up 7 bases and J gave up 4 bases, with 17 bases separating them. In DNA, the CDR3 is TGTGCCAGCAATGAGAGAGGAGGTGGGTACGAGCAGTACTTC. It codes for CASNERGGGYEQYF.

The chain couples TRBV7-8 to TRBJ2-1; TRBD1 matches 9 bases. The germline CDR1 and CDR2 sequences are SGHVS and FQNEAQ. J gave up 10 bases and V 5 bases, and 15 bases lay outside the gene matches. The CDR3 is 16 residues long. The DNA for the CDR3 is TGTGCCAGCAGCCCACCGGGACAGGGAGGAACCGGGGAGCAGTTCTTC. Amino acids: CASSPPGQGGTGEQFF.

The gene calls are TRBV5-4 and TRBJ2-1; 8 nucleotides agree with TRBD1. The germline CDR1 and CDR2 sequences are SGHNT and YYREEE (reference sequence). The CDR3 is made up of 15 amino acids. V was pared by 4 bases and J by 6 bases, with 9 bases of the junction left unmatched. This chain's CDR3 is CASSPTPDRGNEQFF. The CDR3 DNA reads TGTGCCAGCAGCCCTACCCCCGACAGGGGCAATGAGCAGTTCTTC.

This clonotype was detected only a few times. Possible read error: a much larger clone is one base away. The chain joins TRBV6-1 to TRBJ2-5; TRBD2 matches at 13 bases. The junction had 6 bases not matched to a gene; V was cut back by 5 bases and J by 3 bases. CDR1 and CDR2 (germline): MNHNS, SASEGT. This CDR3 has 16 amino acids. The CDR3 nucleotides read TGTGCCAGCAGTCAAGGGGGACTAGCGGGAAAAGAGACCCAGTACTTC. Protein product: CASSQGGLAGKETQYF.

This clonotype was detected ten times or more. J is TRBJ2-7 and V is TRBV9; 11 nucleotides align to TRBD1. This CDR3 is built from 15 residues. V shed 4 bases and J 6 bases; nucleotides not matched to a gene: 9. Germline V gene sequence: CDR1 SGDLS, CDR2 YYNGEE. The CDR3 bases are TGTGCCAGCAGCCCCCGGACAGGGGGCTTTGGCGAGCAGTACTTC. It codes for CASSPRTGGFGEQYF.

Turning to this clonotype: It is unclear where the CDR3 begins or ends on the DNA, so no DNA is shown, and the CDR3 is as TCRdb lists it. The chain carries TRBV6-2 or TRBV6-3 and TRBJ2-2. The CDR3 is 20 amino acids in total, end residues counted. Germline values: CDR1 MNHEY, CDR2 SVGEGT. The CDR3 protein is CASSHSTSVANEQFFGELFF.

V gene TRBV7-6 combines with J gene TRBJ2-1; perhaps TRBD1 as D (5 bases). The CDR3 runs to 12 residues. Trimming stripped 11 bases from V and 1 base from J, with 9 bases between. Germline values: CDR1 SGHVS, CDR2 FNYEAQ. The CDR3 protein is CARTGSYNEQFF. CDR3 DNA: TGTGCCCGAACAGGTTCCTACAATGAGCAGTTCTTC.